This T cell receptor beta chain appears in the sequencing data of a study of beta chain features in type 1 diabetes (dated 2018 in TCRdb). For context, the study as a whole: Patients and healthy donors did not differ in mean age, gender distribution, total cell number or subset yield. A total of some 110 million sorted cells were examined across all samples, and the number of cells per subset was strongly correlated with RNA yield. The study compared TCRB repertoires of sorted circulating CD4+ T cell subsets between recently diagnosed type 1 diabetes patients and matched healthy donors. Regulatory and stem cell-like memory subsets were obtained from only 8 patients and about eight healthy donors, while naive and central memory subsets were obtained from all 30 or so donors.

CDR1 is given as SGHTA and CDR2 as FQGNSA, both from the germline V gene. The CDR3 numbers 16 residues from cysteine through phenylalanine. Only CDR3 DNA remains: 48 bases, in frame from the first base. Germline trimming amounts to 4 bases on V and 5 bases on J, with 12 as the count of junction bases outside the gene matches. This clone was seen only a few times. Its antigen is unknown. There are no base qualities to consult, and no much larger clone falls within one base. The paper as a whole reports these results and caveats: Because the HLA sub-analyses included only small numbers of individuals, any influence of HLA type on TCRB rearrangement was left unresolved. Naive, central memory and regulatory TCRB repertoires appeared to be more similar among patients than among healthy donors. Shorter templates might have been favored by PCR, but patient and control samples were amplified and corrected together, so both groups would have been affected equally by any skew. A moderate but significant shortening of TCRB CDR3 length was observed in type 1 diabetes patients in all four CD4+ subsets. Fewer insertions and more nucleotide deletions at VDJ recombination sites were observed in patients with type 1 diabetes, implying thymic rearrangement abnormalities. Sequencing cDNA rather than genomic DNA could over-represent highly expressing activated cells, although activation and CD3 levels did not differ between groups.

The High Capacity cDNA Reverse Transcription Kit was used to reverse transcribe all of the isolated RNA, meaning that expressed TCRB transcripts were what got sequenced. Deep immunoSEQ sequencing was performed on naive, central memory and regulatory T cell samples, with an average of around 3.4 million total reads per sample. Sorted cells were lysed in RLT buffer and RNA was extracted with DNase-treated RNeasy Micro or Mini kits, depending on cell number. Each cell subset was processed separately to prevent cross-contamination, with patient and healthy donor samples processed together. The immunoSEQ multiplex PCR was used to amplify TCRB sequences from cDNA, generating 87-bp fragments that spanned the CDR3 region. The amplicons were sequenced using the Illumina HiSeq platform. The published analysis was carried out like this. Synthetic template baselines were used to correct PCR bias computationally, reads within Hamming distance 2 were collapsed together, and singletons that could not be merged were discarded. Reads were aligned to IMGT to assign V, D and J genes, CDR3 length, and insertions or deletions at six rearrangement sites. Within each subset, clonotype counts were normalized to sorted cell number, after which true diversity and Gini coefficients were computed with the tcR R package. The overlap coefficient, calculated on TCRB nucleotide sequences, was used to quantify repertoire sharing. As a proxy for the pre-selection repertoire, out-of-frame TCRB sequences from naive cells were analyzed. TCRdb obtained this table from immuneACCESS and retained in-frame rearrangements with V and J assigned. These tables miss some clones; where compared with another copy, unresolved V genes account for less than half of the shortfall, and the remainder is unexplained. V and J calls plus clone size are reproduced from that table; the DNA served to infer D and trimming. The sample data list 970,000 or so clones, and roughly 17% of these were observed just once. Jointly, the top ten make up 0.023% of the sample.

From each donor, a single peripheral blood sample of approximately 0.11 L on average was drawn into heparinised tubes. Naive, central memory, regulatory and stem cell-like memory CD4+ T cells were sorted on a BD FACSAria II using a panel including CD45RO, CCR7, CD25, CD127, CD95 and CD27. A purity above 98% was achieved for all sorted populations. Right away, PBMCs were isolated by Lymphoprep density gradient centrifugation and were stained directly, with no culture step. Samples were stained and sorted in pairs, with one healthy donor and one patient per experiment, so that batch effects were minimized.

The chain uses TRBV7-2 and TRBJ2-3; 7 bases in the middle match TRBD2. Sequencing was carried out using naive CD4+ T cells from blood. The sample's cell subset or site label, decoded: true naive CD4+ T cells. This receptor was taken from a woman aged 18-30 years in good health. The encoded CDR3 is CASSWTGTMTRDTQYF. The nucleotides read TGTGCCAGCAGCTGGACCGGGACTATGACGCGAGATACGCAGTATTTT.